What follows are 14 T cell receptor beta chains derived from one specimen sequenced in a study of identical twins. One entry per CDR3 protein, called by TCRdb with MiXCR from the 5' RACE reads. The sample lists around 960,000 distinct CDR3 sequences, about 12% occurring once. This sample was also put to use in a study of yellow fever vaccine responses in identical twins.

Sequences were obtained from PBMCs. These receptors were taken from a woman aged 18-30 years in good health.

This clonotype was counted only a few times. The chain uses TRBV10-3 and TRBJ2-3; TRBD2 might be the D (6 bases). Trimming left V 3 bases short and J 5 bases short, with 27 bases between. Per the germline V gene, CDR1 is ENHRY and CDR2 is SYGVKD. The CDR3 runs to 19 residues. DNA for the CDR3: TGTGCCATCAGTGAATCCCCCCCTAGCTCGCGGGGCCAAGGAGATACGCAGTATTTT. It codes for CAISESPPSSRGQGDTQYF.

The chain links TRBV6-4 to TRBJ2-2; D possibly matches TRBD1 or TRBD2 (5 bases each). From germline, CDR1 is MRHNA and CDR2 SNTAGT. Trimming shortened V by 1 base and J by 5 bases, and 14 bases separated the two germline ends. CDR3 length equals 16 residues. CDR3 loop: CASSDYPRDPTGELFF. For the CDR3, the DNA is TGTGCCAGCAGTGACTACCCCAGGGACCCTACCGGGGAGCTGTTTTTT.

This clonotype came up many times. The CDR3 loop reads CSAGTVYNEQFF. CDR3 coding DNA: TGCAGTGCTGGGACAGTTTACAATGAGCAGTTCTTC. The chain recombines TRBV20-1 with TRBJ2-1, with 7 bases matching TRBD1. V trimming: 5 bases; J trimming: 4 bases; junction bases outside the gene matches: 2. Germline CDR1 DFQATT, CDR2 SNEGSKA (reference sequence). CDR3 length: 12 residues.

This clonotype has ten or more counts. This chain's CDR3 is CSVGTASTDTQYF. CDR3 in DNA: TGCAGCGTTGGGACAGCTAGCACAGATACGCAGTATTTT. V gene TRBV29-1 combines with J gene TRBJ2-3; D may be TRBD1 (6 bases). Germline lookup yields CDR1 SQVTM and CDR2 ANQGSEA. The CDR3 runs 13 residues. Trimming removed 4 bases from V and 0 bases from J, with 8 bases in between.

This clonotype was seen only a few times. This sequence joins TRBV5-1 and TRBJ2-5; D gene uncertain. V lost 0 bases to trimming and J lost 4 bases, with 10 bases between them. The CDR3 is made up of 14 amino acids. Germline CDR1 SGHRS, CDR2 YFSETQ. The CDR3 sequence: CASSLAATRETQYF. The DNA for the CDR3 is TGCGCCAGCAGCTTGGCCGCCACCCGAGAGACCCAGTACTTC.

This clonotype was counted only a few times. The rearrangement links TRBV9 to TRBJ1-5, with TRBD1 identical over 7 bases. From germline, CDR1 is SGDLS and CDR2 YYNGEE. This CDR3 has 14 residues. The V gene end was trimmed by 3 bases and the J gene end by 7 bases; junction bases not matched to a gene: 7. This CDR3 reads CASSGTGERQPQHF. The CDR3 nucleotides are TGTGCCAGCAGCGGAACAGGGGAGAGGCAGCCCCAGCATTTT.

This clonotype was seen only a few times. The genes are TRBV27 and TRBJ2-7, with 12 nucleotides matching TRBD2. This CDR3 is built from 13 residues. The V gene's germline CDR1 is MNHEY and CDR2 SMNVEV (reference sequence). The junction had 3 bases not matched to a gene; V was cut back by 7 bases and J by 5 bases. CDR3 region: CASKGLAGHEQYF. Written as DNA, the CDR3 is TGTGCCAGCAAGGGACTAGCGGGCCACGAGCAGTACTTC.

This sequence joins TRBV15 and TRBJ1-1; 7 bases align to TRBD1. The V and J ends lost 3 bases and 6 bases, in that order; junction bases with no gene match: 7. CDR1 and CDR2 (germline): LNHNV, YYDKDF (reference sequence). The CDR3 spans 14 residues. The CDR3 nucleotides are TGTGCCACCAGCAGGAGACAGGGAGTCTCTGAAGCTTTCTTT. This gives the protein CATSRRQGVSEAFF.

There are a few counts of this clonotype. The chain employs TRBV20-1 and TRBJ1-5, with TRBD1 as a possible D gene (6 bases). The V and J ends lost 1 base and 0 bases respectively, with 10 bases between them. This CDR3 is built from 15 residues. Per germline, CDR1 DFQATT and CDR2 SNEGSKA (reference sequence). The CDR3 here is CSARAGTTSNQPQHF. For the CDR3, the DNA is TGCAGTGCTAGAGCGGGGACAACTAGCAATCAGCCCCAGCATTTT.

This clonotype showed up just once. V usage is TRBV5-4 and J usage is TRBJ2-3; TRBD2 aligns across 16 bases. CDR1 is SGHNT, CDR2 YYREEE, per germline (reference sequence). The CDR3 totals 19 residues. V shed 1 base and J 0 bases; nucleotides not matched to a gene: 5. CDR3 in amino acids: CASSLMGLAGGRSTDTQYF. The DNA for the CDR3 is TGTGCCAGCAGCTTGATGGGACTAGCGGGAGGGCGGAGCACAGATACGCAGTATTTT.

V is TRBV12-3 or TRBV12-4 and J is TRBJ2-7, with D unresolved. The V gene lost 3 bases and the J gene lost 5 bases, with 14 bases spanning the gap. The CDR3 spans 14 residues. The CDR3 protein is CASSFFRVRDEQYF. DNA for the CDR3: TGTGCCAGCAGTTTTTTTCGGGTACGGGACGAGCAGTACTTC.

The chain has TRBV20-1 and TRBJ2-5; D tentatively reads TRBD1 or TRBD2 (6 bases each). V shed 0 bases and J shed 7 bases, with 15 bases lying between them. This CDR3 region has 14 residues. Germline V CDR1 and CDR2: DFQATT, SNEGSKA (reference sequence). The CDR3 region has the DNA TGCAGTGCTAGAGAGTTAGGGGGGCGGGTGACCCAGTACTTC. Its translation is CSARELGGRVTQYF.

V is TRBV10-2 and J is TRBJ2-1, with D possibly TRBD2 on 7 matching bases. The CDR3 length is 11 residues. The germline CDR1 and CDR2 sequences are WSHSY and SAAADI. Trimming left V 6 bases short and J 9 bases short, with 9 bases between. The CDR3 protein is CASSGGLEQFF. CDR3 nucleotide sequence: TGCGCCAGCAGCGGGGGGCTTGAGCAGTTCTTC.

This clonotype has only a few counts. V usage is TRBV12-3 or TRBV12-4 and J usage is TRBJ2-3; D call uncertain. Trimming pared 8 bases from V and 2 bases from J, leaving 11 bases between. This CDR3 region has 13 residues. The CDR3 loop is CASGYSSTDTQYF. CDR3 nucleotides: TGTGCCAGCGGCTATTCGTCCACAGATACGCAGTATTTT.